This T cell receptor (beta chain) was captured in a study of cytomegalovirus exposure and HLA in healthy donors. Study background: Tens of millions of unique TCRs from HLA-typed donors were held in an early release of data. Study outcomes and limitations: Altogether, some 170 TCR beta chains were recorded as cytomegalovirus-associated. TCR beta chain V- and J-gene trimming was linked, in a later analysis, to a missense variant in DCLRE1C.

Germline V gene data show CDR1 as GTSNPN and CDR2 as SVGIG (reference sequence). This CDR3 contains 14 residues. Trimming cost V 8 bases and J 3 bases, with 19 bases left between them. PCR was performed using 60 Vbeta and 13 Jbeta primers. Profiling relied on immunoSEQ multiplex PCR, and the TCRdb table lists in-frame clones only, not all of them. The sample has fewer than 140,000 clones, roughly 70% seen once. In regard to this clone: Its antigen is unknown.

Input material: PBMCs. V gene TRBV30 combines with J gene TRBJ1-2, with D unresolved. The source of this sequence is a male donor in good health and CMV-seropositive. As DNA, the CDR3 is TGTGCCGGGCAGCAAGGAGGGCGGGACTATGGCTACACCTTC. Amino acids: CAGQQGGRDYGYTF.